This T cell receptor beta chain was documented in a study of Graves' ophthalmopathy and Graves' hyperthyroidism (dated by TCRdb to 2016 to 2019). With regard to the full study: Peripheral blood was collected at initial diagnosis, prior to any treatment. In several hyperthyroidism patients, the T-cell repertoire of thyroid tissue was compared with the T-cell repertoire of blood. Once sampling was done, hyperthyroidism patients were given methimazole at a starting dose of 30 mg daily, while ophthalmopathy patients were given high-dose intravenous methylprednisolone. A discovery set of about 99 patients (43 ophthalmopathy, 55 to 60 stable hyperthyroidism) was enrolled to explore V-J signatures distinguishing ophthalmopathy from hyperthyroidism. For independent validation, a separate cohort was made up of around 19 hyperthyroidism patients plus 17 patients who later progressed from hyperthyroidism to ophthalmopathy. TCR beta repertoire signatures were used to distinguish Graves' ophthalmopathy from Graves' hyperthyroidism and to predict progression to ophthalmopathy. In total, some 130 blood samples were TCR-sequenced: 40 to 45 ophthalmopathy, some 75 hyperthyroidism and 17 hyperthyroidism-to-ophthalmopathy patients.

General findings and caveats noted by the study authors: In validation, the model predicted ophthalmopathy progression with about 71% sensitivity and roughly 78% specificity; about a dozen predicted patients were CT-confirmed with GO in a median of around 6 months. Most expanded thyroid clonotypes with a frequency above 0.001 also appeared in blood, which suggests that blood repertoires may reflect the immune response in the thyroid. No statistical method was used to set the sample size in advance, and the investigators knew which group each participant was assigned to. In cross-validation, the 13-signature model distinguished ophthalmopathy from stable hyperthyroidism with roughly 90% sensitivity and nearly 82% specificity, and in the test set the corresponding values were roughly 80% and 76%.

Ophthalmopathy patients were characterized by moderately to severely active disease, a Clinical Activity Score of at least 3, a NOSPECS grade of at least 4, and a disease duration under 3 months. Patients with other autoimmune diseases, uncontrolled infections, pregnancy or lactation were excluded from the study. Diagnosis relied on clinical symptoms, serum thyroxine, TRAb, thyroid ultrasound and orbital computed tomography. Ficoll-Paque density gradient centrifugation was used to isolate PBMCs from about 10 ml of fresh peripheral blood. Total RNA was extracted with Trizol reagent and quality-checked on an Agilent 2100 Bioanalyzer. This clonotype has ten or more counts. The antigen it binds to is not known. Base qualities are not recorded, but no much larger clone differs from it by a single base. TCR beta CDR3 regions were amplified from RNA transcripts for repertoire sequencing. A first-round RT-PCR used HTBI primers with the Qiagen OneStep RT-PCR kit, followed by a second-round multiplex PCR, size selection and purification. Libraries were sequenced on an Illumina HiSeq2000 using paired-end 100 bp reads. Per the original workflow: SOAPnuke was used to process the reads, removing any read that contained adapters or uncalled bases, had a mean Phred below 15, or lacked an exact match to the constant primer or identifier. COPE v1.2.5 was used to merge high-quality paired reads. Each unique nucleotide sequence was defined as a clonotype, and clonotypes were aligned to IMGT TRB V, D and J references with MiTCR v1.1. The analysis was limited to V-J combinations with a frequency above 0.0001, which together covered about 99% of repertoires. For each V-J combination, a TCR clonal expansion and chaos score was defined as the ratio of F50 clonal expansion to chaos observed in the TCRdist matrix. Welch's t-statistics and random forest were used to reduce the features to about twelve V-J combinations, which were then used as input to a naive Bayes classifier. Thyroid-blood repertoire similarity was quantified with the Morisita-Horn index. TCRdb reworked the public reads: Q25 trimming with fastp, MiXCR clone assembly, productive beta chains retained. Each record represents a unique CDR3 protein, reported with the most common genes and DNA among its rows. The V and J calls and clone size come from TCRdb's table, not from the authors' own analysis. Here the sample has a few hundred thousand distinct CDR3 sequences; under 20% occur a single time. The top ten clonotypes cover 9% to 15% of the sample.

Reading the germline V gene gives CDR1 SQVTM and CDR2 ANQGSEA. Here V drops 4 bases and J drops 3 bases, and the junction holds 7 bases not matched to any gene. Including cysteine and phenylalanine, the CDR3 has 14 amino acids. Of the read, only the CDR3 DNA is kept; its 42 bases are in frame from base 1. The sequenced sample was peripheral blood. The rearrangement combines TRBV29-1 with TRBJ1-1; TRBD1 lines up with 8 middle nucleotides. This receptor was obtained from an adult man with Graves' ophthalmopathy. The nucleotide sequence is TGCAGCGTTGGTCCAGGGGGCGCCTACACTGAAGCTTTCTTT. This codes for CSVGPGGAYTEAFF.